The 23 T cell receptor beta chains presented below share a single source sample, sequenced in a study of Siglec-9 on CD8 T cells in melanoma. This table comes from immunoSEQ multiplex PCR, and its TCRdb copy is limited to in-frame clones, with some not included. This sample has tens of thousands of clones, with approximately 80% found just once. The sample taken for sequencing was Siglec-9- CD8+ T cells sorted from blood. The origin of the receptors is a human donor in good health.

The V call is TRBV25-1, the J call TRBJ2-7, with D unresolved. Germline V gives CDR1 MGHDK, CDR2 SYGVNS. The length of the CDR3 is 11 residues. V lost 6 bases and J lost 3, with 6 bases in between. As DNA, the CDR3 is TGTGCCAGCAGGGATTTCTACGAGCAGTACTTC. Its protein product is CASRDFYEQYF.

The chain combines TRBV7-6 with TRBJ1-5; D perhaps matches TRBD1 (6 bases). Per germline, CDR1 SGHVS and CDR2 FNYEAQ. V was cut by 1 base and J by 4 bases, with 8 bases left in between. CDR3 length: 14 amino acids. CDR3 bases: TGTGCCAGCAGCTTAGGAACAGGGAATCAGCCCCAGCATTTT. Protein product: CASSLGTGNQPQHF.

The CDR3 nucleotides are TGCGCCAGCACTAAGGGACTGGGGAACTACAATGAGCAGTTCTTC. Translating gives CASTKGLGNYNEQFF. This chain links TRBV10-1 with TRBJ2-1, with a weak D call TRBD2 (6 bases). Trimming shortened V by 7 bases and J by 3 bases, and 16 bases separated the two germline ends. Germline-derived CDR1 and CDR2 are WNHNN and SYGVQD (reference sequence). The CDR3 covers 15 residues.

V gene TRBV7-9 combines with J gene TRBJ1-1; D not resolved. This CDR3 has 15 residues. Per germline, CDR1 SEHNR and CDR2 FQNEAQ (reference sequence). V was cut by 1 base and J by 0 bases, with 9 bases left in between. CDR3 nucleotide sequence: TGTGCCAGCAGCTTAGAACGGGCAATGAACACTGAAGCTTTCTTT. The encoded protein is CASSLERAMNTEAFF.

CDR3: CASRTGQGPDWGTEAFF. CDR3 DNA sequence: TGTGCCAGCAGGACAGGACAGGGACCGGACTGGGGCACTGAAGCTTTCTTT. The chain couples TRBV28 to TRBJ1-1; TRBD1 matches at 8 bases. CDR3 size: 17 residues. The junction had 16 bases not matched to a gene; V was cut back by 6 bases and J by 4 bases. Germline V lookup: CDR1 MDHEN, CDR2 SYDVKM.

The chain is built from TRBV7-9 and TRBJ1-1; D gene ambiguous. From germline, CDR1 is SEHNR and CDR2 FQNEAQ (reference sequence). The CDR3 length is 16 residues. The V end lost 5 bases, the J end lost 1 base, and 17 bases lay between the germline ends. The CDR3 is CASSPTRDTSNTEAFF. In DNA form, the CDR3 reads TGTGCCAGCAGCCCAACGAGAGACACTTCGAACACTGAAGCTTTCTTT.

The chain recombines TRBV27 with TRBJ2-5; 7 bases align to TRBD1. Germline CDR1 and CDR2: MNHEY and SMNVEV (reference sequence). V was pared by 10 bases and J by 4 bases, with 9 bases of the junction left unmatched. The CDR3 is made up of 13 amino acids. CDR3 loop: CATHPTGVETQYF. DNA of the CDR3: TGTGCCACGCATCCAACAGGGGTAGAGACCCAGTACTTC.

This chain uses TRBV7-3 with TRBJ2-1; a possible D gene is TRBD2 (5 bases). V shed 2 bases and J shed 8 bases, with 7 bases lying between them. Germline CDR1 SGHTA, CDR2 FQGTGA. The CDR3 has 12 residues. CDR3 sequence: CASSLWRDEQFF. The DNA of the CDR3 is TGTGCCAGCAGCTTATGGCGGGATGAGCAGTTCTTC. The full variable domain, with the rest looked up from reference TRBV7-3 and TRBJ2-1, is GAGVSQTPSNKVTEKGKYVELRCDPISGHTALYWYRQSLGQGPEFLIYFQGTGAADDSGLPNDRFFAVRPEGSVSTLKIQRTERGDSAVYLCASSLWRDEQFFGPGTRLTVL.

The rearrangement uses TRBV9 and TRBJ2-5, with 7 bases matching TRBD2. The germline V gene encodes CDR1 SGDLS and CDR2 YYNGEE. The CDR3 contains 13 residues. Trimming took 2 bases from V and 5 from J; bases not matched to a gene: 3. The CDR3 region is CASSVSGVETQYF. CDR3 bases: TGTGCCAGCAGCGTGAGCGGGGTGGAGACCCAGTACTTC. Full variable domain (remainder filled in from reference TRBV9 and TRBJ2-5): DSGVTQTPKHLITATGQRVTLRCSPRSGDLSVYWYQQSLDQGLQFLIQYYNGEERAKGNILERFSAQQFPDLHSELNLSSLELGDSALYFCASSVSGVETQYFGPGTRLLVL.

The chain carries TRBV7-9 and TRBJ1-4; D gene uncertain. Trimming took off 3 bases at V and 7 bases at J, with 21 bases between the two ends. In germline, CDR1 is SEHNR, CDR2 FQNEAQ (reference sequence). The CDR3 is made up of 17 amino acids. CDR3 in amino acids: CASSFTRKKASGEKLFF. CDR3 nucleotide sequence: TGTGCCAGCAGCTTCACACGGAAAAAGGCTAGCGGTGAAAAACTGTTTTTT. Variable domain in full (rest from reference TRBV7-9 and TRBJ1-4): DTGVSQNPRHKITKRGQNVTFRCDPISEHNRLYWYRQTLGQGPEFLTYFQNEAQLEKSRLLSDRFSAERPKGSFSTLEIQRTEQGDSAMYLCASSFTRKKASGEKLFFGSGTQLSVL.

The chain couples TRBV28 to TRBJ1-2; 7 bases are a match to TRBD1. This CDR3 is built from 16 residues. Germline V CDR1 and CDR2: MDHEN, SYDVKM. J was trimmed by 5 bases and V by 7 bases; bases with no gene match: 16. The CDR3 DNA is TGTGCCAGCACCTACCTAACAGGGGCCCAGGGGTATGGCTACACCTTC. The encoded protein is CASTYLTGAQGYGYTF.

The chain couples TRBV11-2 to TRBJ2-7; tentatively, D is TRBD2 (6 bases). Germline CDR1 reads SGHAT; CDR2 reads FQNNGV. Between the trimmed V and J ends, which lost 1 base and 0 bases, there was a span of 13 bases. This CDR3 is 16 amino acids long. CDR3 sequence reads: CASSLGRGEPSYEQYF. The CDR3 region has the DNA TGTGCCAGCAGCTTAGGTCGCGGGGAGCCCTCCTACGAGCAGTACTTC.

The V and J genes are TRBV27 and TRBJ1-1; no clear D gene. Germline V gives CDR1 MNHEY, CDR2 SMNVEV (reference sequence). The CDR3 is made up of 14 amino acids. V was clipped by 1 base and J by 4 bases, with 10 bases between them. For the CDR3, the DNA is TGTGCCAGCAGTTTATTGGGTGAAAGCACTGAAGCTTTCTTT. As protein: CASSLLGESTEAFF.

V is TRBV19 and J is TRBJ1-2; D is possibly TRBD1 (6 bases). This CDR3 has 15 amino acids. Germline lookup yields CDR1 LNHDA and CDR2 SQIVND (reference sequence). Trimming pared 7 bases from V and 1 base from J, leaving 16 bases between. As DNA, the CDR3 is TGTGCCAGTAATCCGGGGACAAGAAGTAACTATGGCTACACCTTC. It specifies CASNPGTRSNYGYTF. The full variable domain, completed using reference TRBV19 and TRBJ1-2, is DGGITQSPKYLFRKEGQNVTLSCEQNLNHDAMYWYRQDPGQGLRLIYYSQIVNDFQKGDIAEGYSVSREKKESFPLTVTSAQKNPTAFYLCASNPGTRSNYGYTFGSGTRLTVV.

The gene calls are TRBV5-1 and TRBJ1-2; no definite D call. The CDR3 has 17 residues. Germline V gene lookup returns CDR1 SGHRS and CDR2 YFSETQ. Trimming stripped 0 bases from V and 4 bases from J, with 19 bases between. CDR3 in DNA: TGCGCCAGCAGCTTGGTCGGAGTAAGGTTGGAAGGCTATGGCTACACCTTC. It encodes CASSLVGVRLEGYGYTF.

The CDR3: CASSLVQGGTDTQYF. CDR3 sequence (DNA): TGTGCCAGCAGCTTAGTACAGGGTGGGACAGATACGCAGTATTTT. The rearrangement uses TRBV7-9 and TRBJ2-3; TRBD1 might be the D (6 bases). Germline V CDR1 and CDR2: SEHNR, FQNEAQ (reference sequence). The germline V and J ends were trimmed by 1 base and 3 bases, with 11 bases remaining between them. The CDR3 covers 15 residues.

The chain's CDR3 is CASSELWGTSTDTQYF. CDR3 in DNA: TGTGCCAGCAGTGAATTATGGGGGACTAGCACAGATACGCAGTATTTT. The chain is built from TRBV25-1 and TRBJ2-3, with D possibly TRBD2 on 6 matching bases. V lost 1 base to trimming and J lost 0 bases, with 11 bases between them. The germline V gene has CDR1 MGHDK and CDR2 SYGVNS. CDR3 length: 16 residues.

V and J are TRBV27 and TRBJ1-5; D gene ambiguous. Deletions cut 6 bases from V and 0 bases from J, with 12 bases between. Per germline, CDR1 MNHEY and CDR2 SMNVEV (reference sequence). The CDR3 runs 15 residues. As DNA, the CDR3 is TGTGCCAGCAGCAACGCAGCGTATAGCAATCAGCCCCAGCATTTT. Translating it yields CASSNAAYSNQPQHF.

This chain links TRBV19 with TRBJ1-2; the D is unclear. The CDR3 runs to 10 residues. With 6 bases removed from V and 8 bases from J, the gap between germline ends came to 7 bases. Germline CDR1 reads LNHDA; CDR2 reads SQIVND (reference sequence). CDR3: CASRGMGYTF. DNA for the CDR3: TGTGCCAGTAGAGGGATGGGCTACACCTTC.

In this sample, this clone turned up a few times. CDR3 DNA: TGCGCCAGCAGCTTGGAGATCCAGTCGAACACTGAAGCTTTCTTT. Translation gives CASSLEIQSNTEAFF. The chain couples TRBV5-1 to TRBJ1-1; D is unresolved. The V and J ends lost 0 bases and 1 base respectively, with 10 bases between them. Germline V CDR1 and CDR2: SGHRS, YFSETQ. This CDR3 region has 15 residues.

The V gene is TRBV27, the J gene TRBJ2-5; a weak D match, TRBD1 (5 bases). In germline, CDR1 is MNHEY, CDR2 SMNVEV (reference sequence). V lost 5 bases, J lost 5 bases, and 12 bases lay in between. This CDR3 is built from 13 residues. The chain's CDR3 is CASSADSGETQYF. CDR3 nucleotide sequence: TGTGCCAGCAGTGCCGACTCAGGGGAGACCCAGTACTTC.

The count of this clone is one. This rearrangement joins TRBV14 to TRBJ1-3; D gene ambiguous. Germline CDR1 and CDR2: SGHDN and FVKESK. The CDR3 spans 17 residues. Between the trimmed V and J ends, which lost 4 bases and 0 bases, there was a span of 16 bases. The CDR3 sequence is CASSPYRGLSSGNTIYF. Written as DNA, the CDR3 is TGTGCCAGCAGCCCTTATAGAGGGTTGAGCTCTGGAAACACCATATATTTT.

As DNA, the CDR3 is TGTGCCAGCAGCCAGGGGGCCAGGGAAGAGGAGACCCAGTACTTC. Its translation: CASSQGAREEETQYF. J is TRBJ2-5 and V is TRBV9; TRBD1 agrees at 8 bases. Germline CDR1 reads SGDLS; CDR2 reads YYNGEE. The CDR3 runs 15 residues. Unmatched junction bases numbered 10, after V lost 4 bases and J lost 5 bases.